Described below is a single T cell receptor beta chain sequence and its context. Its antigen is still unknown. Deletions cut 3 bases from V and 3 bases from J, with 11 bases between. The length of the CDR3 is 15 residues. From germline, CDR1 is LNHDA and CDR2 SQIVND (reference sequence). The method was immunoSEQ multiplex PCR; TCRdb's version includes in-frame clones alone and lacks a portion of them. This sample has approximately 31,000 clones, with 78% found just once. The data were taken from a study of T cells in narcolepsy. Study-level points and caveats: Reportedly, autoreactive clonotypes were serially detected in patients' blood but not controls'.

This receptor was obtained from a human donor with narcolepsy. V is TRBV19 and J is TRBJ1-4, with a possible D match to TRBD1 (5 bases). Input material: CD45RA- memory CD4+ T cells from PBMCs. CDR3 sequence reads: CASSIMGGANEKLFF. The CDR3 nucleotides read TGTGCCAGTAGTATTATGGGGGGAGCTAATGAAAAACTGTTTTTT.